These 26 T cell receptor beta chains share one sample of origin, sequenced in a study of T cells in Graves' hyperthyroidism and ophthalmopathy. Amplification targeted TCR beta CDR3 regions from RNA transcripts. HTBI primers drove first-round RT-PCR of the TCR CDR3. MiXCR, applied by TCRdb to the multiplex PCR reads, yields one record per CDR3 protein. The table shows around 600,000 distinct CDR3 sequences, with around 14% occurring only once. Sequenced material: blood. The receptors derive from a woman younger than 45 with Graves' hyperthyroidism.

This clonotype was seen repeatedly, ten times or more. V usage is TRBV2 and J usage is TRBJ2-1, with a tentative D call TRBD1 (5 bases). The V gene's germline CDR1 is SNHLY and CDR2 FYNNEI. The CDR3 is made up of 13 amino acids. V lost 7 bases, J lost 3 bases, and 10 bases lay in between. CDR3 nucleotides: TGTGCCAGCACCCACAGGAGCTACAATGAGCAGTTCTTC. It is translated as CASTHRSYNEQFF.

V and J are TRBV6-6 and TRBJ1-6, with D uncertain. V was clipped by 0 bases and J by 5 bases, with 14 bases between them. This CDR3 contains 17 residues. Germline CDR1 and CDR2: MNHNY and SVGAGI (reference sequence). In nucleotides, the CDR3 is TGTGCCAGCAGTTACTCCACTCGGGCGGGGAATAATTCACCCCTCCACTTT. It yields the protein CASSYSTRAGNNSPLHF.

This clonotype was seen more than once but under ten times. The V and J genes are TRBV10-2 and TRBJ2-1, with TRBD2 matching 10 bases. Losses at the gene ends were 6 bases for V and 7 bases for J; bases not matched to a gene: 18. The CDR3 covers 18 residues. Per the germline V gene, CDR1 is WSHSY and CDR2 is SAAADI. The CDR3 bases are TGCGCCAGCAGCAATCCCCATAGAGCTAGCGGGAGTGGAAATGAGCAGTTCTTC. Encoded protein: CASSNPHRASGSGNEQFF.

This clonotype has just a few counts. V and J are TRBV5-1 and TRBJ2-1, with TRBD2 as a possible D gene (6 bases). This CDR3 spans 14 amino acids. Germline lookup yields CDR1 SGHRS and CDR2 YFSETQ. V dropped 4 bases and J dropped 4 bases, with 12 bases sitting between them. In nucleotides, the CDR3 is TGCGCCAGCAGCCGGGGAGGCGCATACAATGAGCAGTTCTTC. It translates to CASSRGGAYNEQFF.

V is TRBV19 and J is TRBJ2-3; TRBD1 aligns across 9 bases. This CDR3 region has 16 residues. The V gene's germline CDR1 is LNHDA and CDR2 SQIVND (reference sequence). The V gene end was trimmed by 4 bases and the J gene end by 1 base; junction bases not matched to a gene: 6. The DNA of the CDR3 is TGTGCCAGTAGTACCATGACAGGGGGAGGCACAGATACGCAGTATTTT. Encoded protein: CASSTMTGGGTDTQYF.

This clonotype occurred a few times. The V gene is TRBV7-3, the J gene TRBJ2-2; 14 bases map to TRBD2. Germline trimming cut 4 bases from V and 5 bases from J; bases unmatched to any gene: 3. The CDR3 spans 16 residues. From germline, CDR1 is SGHTA and CDR2 FQGTGA. CDR3 residues: CASSWGTSGSTGELFF. The CDR3 bases are TGTGCCAGCAGCTGGGGGACTAGCGGGAGTACCGGGGAGCTGTTTTTT.

This clonotype was seen a handful of times. The gene calls are TRBV5-1 and TRBJ1-6; 7 bases are a match to TRBD1. Per germline, CDR1 SGHRS and CDR2 YFSETQ. The CDR3 is 15 residues long. V lost 5 bases, J lost 5 bases, and 7 bases stayed unmatched. The CDR3 protein is CASRPAGTDNSPLHF. The CDR3 DNA follows: TGCGCCAGCAGGCCGGCCGGGACAGATAATTCACCCCTCCACTTT.

This clonotype was seen many times. The chain combines TRBV6-1 with TRBJ1-5, with a tentative D call TRBD1 (5 bases). The CDR3 has 16 amino acids. Trimming pared 4 bases from V and 6 bases from J, leaving 19 bases between. Per the germline V gene, CDR1 is MNHNS and CDR2 is SASEGT. CDR3 sequence reads: CASSVDPDIRSQPQHF. For the CDR3, the DNA is TGTGCCAGCAGTGTAGACCCGGACATTAGGAGTCAGCCCCAGCATTTT.

This clonotype showed up just a few times. DNA for the CDR3: TGTGCTATCATGACAGGGGGAGAGCAGTACTTC. This codes for CAIMTGGEQYF. The V call is TRBV2, the J call TRBJ2-7; 9 positions agree with TRBD1. The CDR3 length is 11 residues. Germline values: CDR1 SNHLY, CDR2 FYNNEI. The full variable domain, in which reference TRBV2 and TRBJ2-7 provide the parts outside the CDR3, is EPEVTQTPSHQVTQMGQEVILRCVPISNHLYFYWYRQILGQKVEFLVSFYNNEISEKSEIFDDQFSVERPDGSNFTLKIRSTKLEDSAMYFCAIMTGGEQYFGPGTRLTVT.

This clonotype occurred many times. This chain uses TRBV20-1 with TRBJ2-7; TRBD2 aligns across 13 bases. The germline CDR1 and CDR2 sequences are DFQATT and SNEGSKA (reference sequence). The CDR3 length is 14 residues. With 6 bases clipped from V and 2 bases from J, the junction kept 4 bases outside the gene matches. CDR3 coding DNA: TGCAGTGCACGGACTAGCGGGAGTACCTACGAGCAGTACTTC. It is translated as CSARTSGSTYEQYF.

This clonotype was detected only a few times. The chain combines TRBV19 with TRBJ1-2; D may be TRBD1 (6 bases). The CDR3 has 13 residues. V was pared by 7 bases and J by 8 bases, with 17 bases between. Germline loops: CDR1 LNHDA, CDR2 SQIVND (reference sequence). CDR3 sequence: CASTIRGSDGYTF. DNA of the CDR3: TGTGCCAGTACCATCAGGGGATCAGACGGCTACACCTTC. Supplemented by reference TRBV19 and TRBJ1-2, the full variable domain reads DGGITQSPKYLFRKEGQNVTLSCEQNLNHDAMYWYRQDPGQGLRLIYYSQIVNDFQKGDIAEGYSVSREKKESFPLTVTSAQKNPTAFYLCASTIRGSDGYTFGSGTRLTVV.

This clonotype was detected many times. V gene TRBV20-1 combines with J gene TRBJ2-3; 12 bases match TRBD2. From germline, CDR1 is DFQATT and CDR2 SNEGSKA (reference sequence). This CDR3 has 21 residues. J gave up 4 bases and V 5 bases, and 25 bases lay outside the gene matches. The CDR3 DNA reads as TGCAGTGCTCACAGGAGGCCGAGCCTAGCGGGAGGGCCATTGGTATCAGATACGCAGTATTTT. Its protein product is CSAHRRPSLAGGPLVSDTQYF.

There are many counts of this clonotype. The gene calls are TRBV10-3 and TRBJ1-1; 7 bases map to TRBD1. Per germline, CDR1 ENHRY and CDR2 SYGVKD. With V trimmed by 0 bases and J by 0 bases, 10 bases remained unmatched. CDR3 length: 18 amino acids. The CDR3 DNA reads as TGTGCCATCAGTGAGTCGACCCCGGGACAGTCTATGAACACTGAAGCTTTCTTT. This codes for CAISESTPGQSMNTEAFF.

This chain joins TRBV6-2 or TRBV6-3 and TRBJ2-1; D gene unclear. CDR1 and CDR2 (germline): MNHEY, SVGEGT. Trimming stripped 10 bases from V and 6 bases from J, with 10 bases between. This CDR3 spans 11 amino acids. CDR3 loop: CATLPGNEQFF. DNA of the CDR3: TGTGCCACCCTCCCCGGCAATGAGCAGTTCTTC.

This clonotype was observed many times. V is TRBV6-1 and J is TRBJ2-7, with D unclear. Germline lookup yields CDR1 MNHNS and CDR2 SASEGT. The CDR3 sequence is 11 residues long. The germline V and J ends were trimmed by 6 bases and 0 bases, with 3 bases remaining between them. CDR3 nucleotide sequence: TGTGCCAGCAGGTCCTCCTACGAGCAGTACTTC. It encodes CASRSSYEQYF.

To note about this clonotype: A much bigger clone sits one base away, suggesting this may be a read error. The rearrangement uses TRBV19 and TRBJ2-2; D perhaps matches TRBD2 (6 bases). The CDR3 length is 15 residues. Looked up from germline, CDR1 is LNHDA and CDR2 is SQIVND (reference sequence). CDR3 amino acids: CASSFGHTGTGEVFF. CDR3 DNA: TGTGCCAGTAGTTTTGGACACACCGGCACCGGGGAGGTGTTTTTT.

The table lists this clonotype with many counts. The V and J genes are TRBV12-3 or TRBV12-4 and TRBJ2-2; D unclear. CDR3 length equals 13 residues. V was pared by 3 bases and J by 5 bases, with 7 bases between. The CDR3 reads CASSFRQTGELFF. The CDR3 DNA reads TGTGCCAGCAGTTTTCGGCAGACCGGGGAGCTGTTTTTT.

Ten or more counts support this clonotype. The genes are TRBV7-2 and TRBJ2-2, with 7 bases fitting TRBD2. With 5 bases clipped from V and 6 bases from J, the junction kept 9 bases outside the gene matches. From germline, CDR1 is SGHTA and CDR2 FQGNSA. This CDR3 spans 15 amino acids. The CDR3 DNA reads as TGTGCCAGCAGCCCCCCTAGCGGCGGGGCCGGGGAGCTGTTTTTT. This codes for CASSPPSGGAGELFF.

This clonotype was detected many times. This sequence joins TRBV5-1 and TRBJ2-1; 12 positions match TRBD1. The CDR3 totals 15 residues. Trimming at V came to 7 bases and at J to 5 bases, leaving 7 bases not matched to a gene. Per germline, CDR1 SGHRS and CDR2 YFSETQ. This CDR3 is CASRGQGATDNEQFF. CDR3 coding DNA: TGCGCCAGCCGGGGACAGGGGGCGACGGACAATGAGCAGTTCTTC.

The chain employs TRBV5-1 and TRBJ1-4, with D maybe TRBD1 (6 bases). CDR1 SGHRS and CDR2 YFSETQ come from the germline V gene. CDR3 length: 15 amino acids. V dropped 6 bases and J dropped 8 bases, with 20 bases sitting between them. CDR3 loop: CASTAGGGAGEKLFF. The CDR3 DNA is TGCGCCAGCACGGCCGGCGGGGGCGCTGGGGAAAAACTGTTTTTT.

This clonotype appeared many times. The chain combines TRBV28 with TRBJ1-1; the match to TRBD1 covers 9 bases. The CDR3 contains 15 residues. CDR1 is MDHEN and CDR2 is SYDVKM in the germline V gene. V trimming: 6 bases; J trimming: 1 base; junction bases outside the gene matches: 6. Here the CDR3 DNA reads TGTGCCAGCAGCAAAGAGGGACAGGGGAACACTGAAGCTTTCTTT. Translation: CASSKEGQGNTEAFF.

Ten or more counts support this clonotype. The chain recombines TRBV12-3 or TRBV12-4 with TRBJ1-1; unclear D gene. The CDR3 extends over 13 amino acids. The ends were cut back, 6 bases at V and 1 base at J, with 9 bases in the middle. This CDR3 is CASSLKANTEAFF. CDR3 DNA: TGTGCCAGCAGCTTAAAGGCGAACACTGAAGCTTTCTTT.

In its sample, this clonotype was seen once. This chain uses TRBV19 with TRBJ1-5; no clear D. Germline lookup yields CDR1 LNHDA and CDR2 SQIVND (reference sequence). The V and J ends lost 0 bases and 0 bases respectively, with 6 bases between them. CDR3 size: 15 residues. CDR3 protein: CASSIDVNSNQPQHF. The CDR3 DNA reads as TGTGCCAGTAGTATAGACGTTAATAGCAATCAGCCCCAGCATTTT.

A word on this clonotype: With a much larger clone just one base away, this may be a read error. The chain combines TRBV4-3 with TRBJ2-5; D remains ambiguous. The CDR3 runs to 14 residues. Germline CDR1 and CDR2: LGHNA and YSLEER. V lost 2 bases to trimming and J lost 2 bases, with 9 bases between them. CDR3 coding DNA: TGCGCCAGCAGCCAAACTCTCGCACAAGAGACCCAGTACTTC. Protein: CASSQTLAQETQYF.

This clonotype was counted ten times or more. J is TRBJ2-1 and V is TRBV7-2, with D hard to call. V lost 0 bases and J 7 bases, leaving 1 base between the germline ends. Germline loops: CDR1 SGHTA, CDR2 FQGNSA. This CDR3 region has 11 residues. This CDR3 reads CASSLANEQFF. CDR3 sequence (DNA): TGTGCCAGCAGCTTAGCGAATGAGCAGTTCTTC.

This clonotype was picked up a small number of times. This chain joins TRBV25-1 and TRBJ1-1, with 9 nucleotides matching TRBD1. V shed 3 bases, J shed 8 bases, and the junction held 13 bases outside the gene matches. Germline loops: CDR1 MGHDK, CDR2 SYGVNS. This CDR3 is built from 16 residues. CDR3 residues: CASSDRTGEGGGEAFF. The CDR3 nucleotides read TGTGCCAGCAGTGACCGGACAGGGGAAGGGGGGGGGGAAGCTTTCTTT.